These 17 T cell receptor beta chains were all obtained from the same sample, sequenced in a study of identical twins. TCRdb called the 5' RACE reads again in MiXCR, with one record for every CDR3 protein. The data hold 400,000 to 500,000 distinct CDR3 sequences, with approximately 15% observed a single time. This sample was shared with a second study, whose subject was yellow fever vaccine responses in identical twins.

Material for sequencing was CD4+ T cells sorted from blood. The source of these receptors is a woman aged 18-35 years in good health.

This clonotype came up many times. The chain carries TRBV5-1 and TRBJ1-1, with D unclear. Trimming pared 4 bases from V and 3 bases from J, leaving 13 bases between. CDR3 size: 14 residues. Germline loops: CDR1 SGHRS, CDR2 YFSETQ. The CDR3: CASSIRTDHTEAFF. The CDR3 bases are TGCGCCAGCAGCATACGTACAGACCACACTGAAGCTTTCTTT.

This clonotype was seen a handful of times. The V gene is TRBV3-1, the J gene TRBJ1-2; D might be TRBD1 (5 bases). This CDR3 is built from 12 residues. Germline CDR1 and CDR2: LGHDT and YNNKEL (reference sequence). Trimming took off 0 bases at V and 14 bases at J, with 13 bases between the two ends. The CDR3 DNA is TGTGCCAGCAGCCAAGAGAGGGGAGAACAAACCTTC. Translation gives CASSQERGEQTF.

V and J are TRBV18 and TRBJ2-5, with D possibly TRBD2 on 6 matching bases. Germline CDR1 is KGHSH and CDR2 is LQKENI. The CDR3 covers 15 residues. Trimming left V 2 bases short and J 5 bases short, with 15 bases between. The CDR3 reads CASSPSGGNIETQYF. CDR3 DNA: TGTGCCAGCTCACCATCGGGCGGGAATATTGAGACCCAGTACTTC.

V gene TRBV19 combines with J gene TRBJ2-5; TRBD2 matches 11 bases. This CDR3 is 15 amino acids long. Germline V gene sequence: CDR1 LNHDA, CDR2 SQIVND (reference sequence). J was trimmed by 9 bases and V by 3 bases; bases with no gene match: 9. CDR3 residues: CASSMTGLAVRAQYF. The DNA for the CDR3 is TGTGCCAGTAGTATGACGGGACTAGCGGTCCGGGCCCAGTACTTC.

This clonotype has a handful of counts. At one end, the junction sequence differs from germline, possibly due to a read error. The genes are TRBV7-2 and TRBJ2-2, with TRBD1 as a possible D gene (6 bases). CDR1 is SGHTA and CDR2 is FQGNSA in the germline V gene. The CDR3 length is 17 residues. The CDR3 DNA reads TGTGCCAGCAGCAAGGGCACAGGGACCACGAACCCCGGGGAGCTGTTTTTT. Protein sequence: CASSKGTGTTNPGELFF.

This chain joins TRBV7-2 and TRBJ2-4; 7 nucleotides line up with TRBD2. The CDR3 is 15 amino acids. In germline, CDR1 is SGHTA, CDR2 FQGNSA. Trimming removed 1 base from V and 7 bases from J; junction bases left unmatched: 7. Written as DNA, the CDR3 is TGTGCCAGCAGCTTAGGGCTGCGGGGGTCGAACATTCAGTACTTC. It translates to CASSLGLRGSNIQYF.

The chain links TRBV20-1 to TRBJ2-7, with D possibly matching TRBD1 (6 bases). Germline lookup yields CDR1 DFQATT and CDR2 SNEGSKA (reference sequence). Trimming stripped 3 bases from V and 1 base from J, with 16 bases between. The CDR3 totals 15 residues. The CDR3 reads CSARPERDKSYEQYF. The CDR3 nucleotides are TGCAGTGCTAGGCCCGAACGGGACAAATCCTACGAGCAGTACTTC.

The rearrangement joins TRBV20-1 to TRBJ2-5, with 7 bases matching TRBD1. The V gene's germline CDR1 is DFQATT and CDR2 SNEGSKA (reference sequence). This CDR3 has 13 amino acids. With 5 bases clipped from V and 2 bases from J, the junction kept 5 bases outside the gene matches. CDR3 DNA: TGCAGTGCTCGGGACAGCAATCAAGAGACCCAGTACTTC. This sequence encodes CSARDSNQETQYF.

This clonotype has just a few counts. CDR3 bases: TGTGCCAGCAGCTACGGACAGAGGACTAACTATGGCTACACCTTC. This sequence encodes CASSYGQRTNYGYTF. The V and J genes are TRBV7-2 and TRBJ1-2, with D possibly matching TRBD1 (6 bases). Trimming removed 4 bases at V and 0 bases at J, with 12 bases between. The CDR3 is 15 amino acids. Germline V gene lookup returns CDR1 SGHTA and CDR2 FQGNSA.

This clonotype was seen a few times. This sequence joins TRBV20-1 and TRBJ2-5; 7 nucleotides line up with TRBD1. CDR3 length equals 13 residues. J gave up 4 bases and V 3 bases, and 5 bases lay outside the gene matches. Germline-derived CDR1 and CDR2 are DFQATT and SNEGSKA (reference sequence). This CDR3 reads CSASKGALETQYF. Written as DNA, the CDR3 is TGCAGTGCTAGTAAGGGGGCGTTAGAGACCCAGTACTTC.

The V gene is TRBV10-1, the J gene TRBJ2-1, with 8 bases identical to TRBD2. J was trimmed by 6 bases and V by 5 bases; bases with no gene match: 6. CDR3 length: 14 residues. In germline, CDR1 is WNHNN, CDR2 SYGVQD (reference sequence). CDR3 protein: CASSLSGTSNEQFF. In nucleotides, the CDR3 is TGCGCCAGCAGTCTATCCGGGACTAGCAATGAGCAGTTCTTC.

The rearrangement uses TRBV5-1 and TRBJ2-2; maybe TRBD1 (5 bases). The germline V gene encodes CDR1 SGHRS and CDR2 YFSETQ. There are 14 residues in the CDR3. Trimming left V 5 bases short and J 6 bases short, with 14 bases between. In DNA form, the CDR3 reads TGCGCCAGCAGAGGGGCGCTGGGTTCCGGGGAGCTGTTTTTT. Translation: CASRGALGSGELFF.

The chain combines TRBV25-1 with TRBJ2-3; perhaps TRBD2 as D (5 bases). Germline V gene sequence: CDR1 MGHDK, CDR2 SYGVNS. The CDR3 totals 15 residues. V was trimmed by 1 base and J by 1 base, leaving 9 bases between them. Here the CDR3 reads CASSESPEGTDTQYF. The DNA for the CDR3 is TGTGCCAGCAGTGAATCTCCGGAGGGCACAGATACGCAGTATTTT. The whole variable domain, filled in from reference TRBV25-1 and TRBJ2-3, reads EADIYQTPRYLVIGTGKKITLECSQTMGHDKMYWYQQDPGMELHLIHYSYGVNSTEKGDLSSESTVSRIRTEHFPLTLESARPSHTSQYLCASSESPEGTDTQYFGPGTRLTVL.

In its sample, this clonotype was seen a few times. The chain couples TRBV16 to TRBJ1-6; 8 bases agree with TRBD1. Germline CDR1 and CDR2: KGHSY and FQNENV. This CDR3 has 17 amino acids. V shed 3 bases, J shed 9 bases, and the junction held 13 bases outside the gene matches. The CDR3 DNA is TGTGCCAGCAGCCATATAGACAGGGGATCCAGTGGTTCACCCCTCCACTTT. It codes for CASSHIDRGSSGSPLHF.

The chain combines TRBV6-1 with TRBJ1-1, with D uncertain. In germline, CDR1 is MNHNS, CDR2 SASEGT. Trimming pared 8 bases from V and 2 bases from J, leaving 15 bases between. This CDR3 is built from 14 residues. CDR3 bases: TGTGCCAGCGCCGACCCCTCGTATAACACTGAAGCTTTCTTT. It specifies CASADPSYNTEAFF.

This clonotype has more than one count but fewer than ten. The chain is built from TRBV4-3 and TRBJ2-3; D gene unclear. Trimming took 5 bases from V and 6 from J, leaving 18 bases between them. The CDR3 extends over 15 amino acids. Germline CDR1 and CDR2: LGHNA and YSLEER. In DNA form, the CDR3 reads TGCGCCAGCAGCTACGGACCTCAACTTGGGGATACGCAGTATTTT. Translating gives CASSYGPQLGDTQYF.

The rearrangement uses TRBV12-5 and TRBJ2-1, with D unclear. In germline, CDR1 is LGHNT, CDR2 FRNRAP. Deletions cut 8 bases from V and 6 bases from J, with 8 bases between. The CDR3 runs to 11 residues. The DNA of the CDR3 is TGTGCTAGTATGGCAAGCAATGAGCAGTTCTTC. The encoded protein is CASMASNEQFF.